This T cell receptor (beta chain) was sequenced during a study of blood T cell repertoires in COVID-19 (dated by TCRdb to the early 2020s). Background on the whole study: Samples from collaborators originated in the United States, Italy and Spain and spanned both the acute and convalescent phases of COVID-19. The prospective study material was composed of cDNA or gDNA derived from T cells, B-cell-depleted T cells, or PBMCs. Subjects who had been exposed to COVID-19, were actively infected with it, or had recovered from it provided the deeply sampled blood TCRbeta repertoires that made up the dataset. The repertoires were released in a freely available public database meant as a resource for research on the immune response to SARS-CoV-2. The samples were drawn from the first 160 participants of the ongoing ImmuneRACE study and from under 1,500 subjects provided by 6 global collaborators. A de-identified subject ID, COVID-19 status, age in years and sex were almost always included in the sample metadata. Where available, HLA class I and class II types were obtained from metadata supplied by the sample provider rather than from assay-based typing. The paper as a whole reports these results and caveats: Clinical and demographic metadata were provided uncurated, with the amount varying by source and participant.

TCRbeta CDR3 regions were amplified from genomic DNA using the immunoSEQ Assay, a bias-controlled multiplex PCR. Concerning the study's data processing: Within the assay, amplification of reference gene primers was used to estimate how many nucleated cells each sample contained. Sequence reads were collapsed and filtered to measure the absolute abundance of every unique TCRbeta CDR3 rearrangement. For each sample, productive Simpson clonality was calculated by taking the square root of Simpson's diversity index across productive rearrangements. Imported from immuneACCESS, the table was reduced by TCRdb to in-frame sequences with V and J called. These copies leave out some clones; in studies compared against another copy, an unresolved V gene accounts for under half, and the cause of the remainder is not known. Clone size and the V and J calls come from that table; the DNA yielded D and trimming. In all, the sample holds roughly 100,000 clones, and about 80% of those were seen once. Of the sample, about 6.5% is held by the ten largest clones.

In the case of this clone: What antigen it recognizes has not been identified. No much larger clone is present one base from it, and per-base qualities are unavailable.

The cysteine opens and the phenylalanine closes a CDR3 of 14 amino acids. Only the CDR3 portion is preserved as DNA: 42 bases, with reading frame beginning at the first base. Relative to germline, V is 4 bases shorter and J is 2 bases shorter, with 11 bases between their ends. From the germline V gene, CDR1 is SNHLY and CDR2 is FYNNEI. Whole blood was collected in K2EDTA tubes by collaborating institutions according to the institutions' own protocols. For TCRbeta analysis, collaborators shipped samples in one of three forms: frozen whole blood, isolated PBMCs, or DNA extracted from either of those sample types.

The chain joins TRBV2 to TRBJ2-5, with TRBD2 tentatively as D gene (5 bases match). This TCR derives from a man aged 65-85 years with acute or convalescent COVID-19. The sequenced material came from peripheral blood. The CDR3 region has the sequence CASSGTRLQETQYF. The nucleotide sequence is given as TGTGCCAGCAGTGGAACTAGACTTCAAGAGACCCAGTACTTC. Joined to the reference TRBV2 and TRBJ2-5 proteins, this CDR3 gives the full variable domain: EPEVTQTPSHQVTQMGQEVILRCVPISNHLYFYWYRQILGQKVEFLVSFYNNEISEKSEIFDDQFSVERPDGSNFTLKIRSTKLEDSAMYFCASSGTRLQETQYFGPGTRLLVL.